This TCR beta chain was obtained from a study of response to subunit inactivated influenza vaccine. TCRdb re-called the RT-PCR reads with MiXCR, one entry per CDR3 protein. The sample carries approximately 300,000 distinct CDR3 sequences, about 20% recorded once. Regarding the study as a whole: Authors suggested each seasonal influenza vaccination recruits few new T cells.

This clonotype has just a few counts. Its matching antigen is unknown. The CDR3 sequence is 13 residues long. Trimming pared 5 bases from V and 1 base from J, leaving 9 bases between. Source: PBMCs from blood, taken approximately 22 months after vaccination. This clonotype was sampled from a man between 45 and 75 years old who received an inactivated influenza vaccine. V and J are TRBV12-3 or TRBV12-4 and TRBJ2-7, with D unclear. The CDR3 is CASSKWESYEQYF. Written as DNA, the CDR3 is TGTGCCAGCAGTAAGTGGGAATCCTACGAGCAGTACTTC.